The T cell receptor (beta chain) described here comes from a study of blood T cell repertoires in COVID-19. Original handling: Reference gene primer amplification in the assay estimated nucleated cell counts. TCRdb's copy holds only in-frame clones and misses some; the assay was immunoSEQ multiplex PCR. Clone size and V and J calls were adopted from that table, with D and trimming inferred from the DNA. The sample includes some 180,000 clones, roughly 88% of them seen just once. The CDR3 is made up of 12 amino acids. CDR1 and CDR2 from the germline V gene are SGHRS and YFSETQ. V was cut by 2 bases and J by 7 bases, with 7 bases left in between. Seattle cases were enrolled at active infection and followed longitudinally.

The TCR comes from a middle-aged woman with COVID-19, enrolled during active disease. The chain couples TRBV5-1 to TRBJ2-1; the D gene is possibly TRBD1 (6 bases). Material for sequencing was peripheral blood. Here the CDR3 reads CASSFRGNEQFF. The CDR3 nucleotides read TGCGCCAGCAGCTTTAGGGGGAATGAGCAGTTCTTC.